The following is a T cell receptor (beta chain) sequence with its context. The antigen remains unidentified. This sample was included in a study of OX40 agonist ivuxolimab in advanced cancers. Study-wide context: The dose-escalation cohort was roughly 83% male, with a mean age of about 56 years, ranging roughly 23 to 79. About 40% of patients had received prior checkpoint inhibitor therapy.

Some clones are missing from TCRdb's copy, which holds only in-frame ones; the method was immunoSEQ multiplex PCR. The sample gives 70,000 to 95,000 clones, around 90% of which show up once; approximately 6.9% is in the top ten. Notes on the study in general: Dose levels from 0.1 to 3.0 mg/kg saw CD4+ and CD8+ blood T cells expand clonally by week 6.

This CDR3 spans 13 amino acids. Sample: CD4+ or CD8+ T cells sorted from blood, taken in a trial of the OX40 agonist ivuxolimab. The receptor was isolated from an adult with an advanced solid tumor such as melanoma, head and neck, liver or kidney cancer. V usage is TRBV21-1 and J usage is TRBJ2-7. TRBV21-1 is flagged as a pseudogene. The CDR3 region has the DNA TGTGCCAGCAGCGGCAGGGAGTACGACGAGCAGTACTTC. This translates into CASSGREYDEQYF.